Listed below are T cell receptor beta chains from one sample, sequenced in a study of cytomegalovirus exposure and HLA in healthy donors. Profiled with immunoSEQ multiplex PCR; TCRdb holds only in-frame clones, not every one. The sample has about 160,000 clones, approximately 81% seen once. Material for sequencing was PBMCs. The source is a female donor in good health and CMV-seronegative. Both conserved end residues are part of each CDR3. A D gene is named only where the DNA matches it firmly. Clone sizes are given selectively: once, few, many, or a class where the clone is expanded.

clone size: once
J gene: TRBJ2-7
D gene: NA
V gene: TRBV11-2
CDR3 protein: CASSQGSGPRRYF
CDR3 DNA: TGTGCCAGCAGCCAGGGGTCGGGGCCTCGGCGGTACTTC

clone size: NA
J gene: TRBJ1-5
D gene: NA
V gene: TRBV30
CDR3 protein: CAWAAGSNQPQHF
CDR3 DNA: TGTGCCTGGGCCGCAGGGAGCAATCAGCCCCAGCATTTT

clone size: NA
J gene: TRBJ2-5
D gene: NA
V gene: TRBV28
CDR3 protein: CASSSSPGVPSNQETQYF
CDR3 DNA: TGTGCCAGCAGCTCAAGCCCCGGTGTGCCTTCTAACCAAGAGACCCAGTACTTC

clone size: NA
J gene: TRBJ2-3
D gene: TRBD1
V gene: TRBV9
CDR3 protein: CASSHETGGQDTQYF
CDR3 DNA: TGTGCCAGCAGCCACGAGACAGGGGGCCAAGATACGCAGTATTTT

clone size: once
J gene: TRBJ2-3
D gene: TRBD2
V gene: TRBV5-1
CDR3 protein: CASSFLGAGGEADTQYF
CDR3 DNA: TGCGCCAGCAGCTTCTTGGGGGCGGGAGGAGAGGCAGATACGCAGTATTTT

clone size: NA
J gene: TRBJ2-7
D gene: NA
V gene: TRBV18
CDR3 protein: CASSPIFPGEEEQYF
CDR3 DNA: TGTGCCAGCTCTCCTATTTTCCCGGGGGAAGAAGAGCAGTACTTC

clone size: NA
J gene: TRBJ2-1
D gene: NA
V gene: TRBV7-2
CDR3 protein: CASSLDGGAGEQFF
CDR3 DNA: TGTGCCAGCAGCTTAGATGGGGGGGCGGGGGAGCAGTTCTTC

clone size: NA
J gene: TRBJ2-7
D gene: NA
V gene: TRBV5-4
CDR3 protein: CASSLGEDEQYF
CDR3 DNA: TGTGCCAGCAGCTTAGGGGAGGACGAGCAGTACTTC

clone size: NA
J gene: TRBJ1-5
D gene: TRBD1
V gene: TRBV28
CDR3 protein: CASSFAGGRQPQHF
CDR3 DNA: TGTGCCAGCAGTTTCGCAGGGGGACGGCAGCCCCAGCATTTT

clone size: NA
J gene: TRBJ1-2
D gene: NA
V gene: TRBV19
CDR3 protein: CASSPREIYGYTF
CDR3 DNA: TGTGCCAGTAGCCCTCGAGAGATCTATGGCTACACCTTC

clone size: NA
J gene: TRBJ1-5
D gene: TRBD1
V gene: TRBV18
CDR3 protein: CASSQTGGIEPQHF
CDR3 DNA: TGTGCCAGCTCACAGACAGGGGGCATTGAGCCCCAGCATTTT

clone size: NA
J gene: TRBJ2-5
D gene: NA
V gene: TRBV6-5
CDR3 protein: CASGYDLRGETQYF
CDR3 DNA: TGTGCCAGCGGGTACGACCTTCGGGGGGAGACCCAGTACTTC

clone size: NA
J gene: TRBJ2-7
D gene: NA
V gene: TRBV28
CDR3 protein: CASRVTGYEQYF
CDR3 DNA: TGTGCCAGCAGAGTGACAGGTTACGAGCAGTACTTC

clone size: NA
J gene: TRBJ2-2
D gene: NA
V gene: TRBV15
CDR3 protein: CATSLYTGELFF
CDR3 DNA: TGTGCCACCAGCCTGTACACCGGGGAGCTGTTTTTT

clone size: NA
J gene: TRBJ1-1
D gene: NA
V gene: TRBV9
CDR3 protein: CASSGTTGNTEAFF
CDR3 DNA: TGTGCCAGCAGCGGAACGACAGGGAACACTGAAGCTTTCTTT

clone size: NA
J gene: TRBJ2-3
D gene: NA
V gene: TRBV4-1
CDR3 protein: CASSQPTRQAADTQYF
CDR3 DNA: TGCGCCAGCAGCCAACCCACCAGACAAGCAGCAGATACGCAGTATTTT

clone size: NA
J gene: TRBJ1-4
D gene: NA
V gene: TRBV9
CDR3 protein: CASSESSRVANEKLFF
CDR3 DNA: TGTGCCAGCAGCGAGAGTAGCAGGGTGGCTAATGAAAAACTGTTTTTT

clone size: NA
J gene: TRBJ2-2
D gene: NA
V gene: TRBV21-1
CDR3 protein: CATDRGNTGELFF
CDR3 DNA: TGTGCCACGGACAGGGGGAACACCGGGGAGCTGTTTTTT

clone size: once
J gene: TRBJ1-4
D gene: NA
V gene: TRBV6-6
CDR3 protein: CASALKLGTGDEKLFF
CDR3 DNA: TGTGCCAGCGCGTTAAAACTCGGGACGGGGGATGAAAAACTGTTTTTT

clone size: few
J gene: TRBJ2-4
D gene: NA
V gene: TRBV2
CDR3 protein: CASSDAGPAKNIQYF
CDR3 DNA: TGTGCCAGCAGTGATGCAGGGCCAGCCAAAAACATTCAGTACTTC

clone size: NA
J gene: TRBJ2-7
D gene: TRBD1
V gene: TRBV18
CDR3 protein: CASSPPWTGRNEQYF
CDR3 DNA: TGTGCCAGCTCACCACCTTGGACAGGGAGAAACGAGCAGTACTTC

clone size: NA
J gene: TRBJ2-3
D gene: TRBD2
V gene: TRBV6-1
CDR3 protein: CASSEASGGPDTQYF
CDR3 DNA: TGTGCCAGCAGTGAGGCTAGCGGGGGCCCAGATACGCAGTATTTT

clone size: few
J gene: TRBJ1-5
D gene: NA
V gene: TRBV19
CDR3 protein: CASNFGGYGNQPQHF
CDR3 DNA: TGTGCCAGTAACTTCGGAGGGTACGGCAATCAGCCCCAGCATTTT

clone size: NA
J gene: TRBJ2-7
D gene: NA
V gene: TRBV4-3
CDR3 protein: CASSQDRGTFYEQYF
CDR3 DNA: TGCGCCAGCAGCCAAGATAGGGGCACCTTCTACGAGCAGTACTTC

clone size: NA
J gene: TRBJ1-5
D gene: NA
V gene: TRBV19
CDR3 protein: CASSMVRGINQPQHF
CDR3 DNA: TGTGCCAGTAGTATGGTCAGAGGAATCAATCAGCCCCAGCATTTT

clone size: once
J gene: TRBJ1-1
D gene: TRBD1
V gene: TRBV12-5
CDR3 protein: CASGLVRTGEEDTEAFF
CDR3 DNA: TGTGCTAGTGGTTTGGTCCGAACAGGGGAGGAAGACACTGAAGCTTTCTTT

clone size: few
J gene: TRBJ2-3
D gene: TRBD2
V gene: TRBV4-3
CDR3 protein: CASSQTTSGREDTQYF
CDR3 DNA: TGCGCCAGCAGCCAAACCACTAGCGGGAGGGAAGATACGCAGTATTTT

clone size: few
J gene: TRBJ2-3
D gene: TRBD2
V gene: TRBV15
CDR3 protein: CATSRDRLQRERDTQYF
CDR3 DNA: TGTGCCACCAGCAGAGATCGCCTACAGCGGGAGAGAGATACGCAGTATTTT

clone size: NA
J gene: TRBJ2-7
D gene: TRBD2
V gene: TRBV6-6
CDR3 protein: CASSSTSGGYEQYF
CDR3 DNA: TGTGCCAGCAGTTCCACTAGCGGGGGCTACGAGCAGTACTTC

clone size: NA
J gene: TRBJ2-7
D gene: NA
V gene: TRBV5-5
CDR3 protein: CASSLGAGAQYF
CDR3 DNA: TGTGCCAGCAGCTTGGGGGCGGGGGCGCAGTACTTC

clone size: NA
J gene: TRBJ2-7
D gene: TRBD1
V gene: TRBV13
CDR3 protein: CASSFSDRAHEQYF
CDR3 DNA: TGTGCCAGCAGCTTCTCGGACAGGGCACACGAGCAGTACTTC

clone size: NA
J gene: TRBJ2-7
D gene: TRBD1
V gene: TRBV14
CDR3 protein: CASSRTGTGVFKQYF
CDR3 DNA: TGTGCCAGCAGCCGGACCGGGACAGGGGTTTTTAAGCAGTACTTC

clone size: NA
J gene: TRBJ1-6
D gene: TRBD1
V gene: TRBV30
CDR3 protein: CAWQGTVNSPLHF
CDR3 DNA: TGTGCCTGGCAAGGGACAGTTAATTCACCCCTCCACTTT

clone size: NA
J gene: TRBJ1-5
D gene: NA
V gene: TRBV28
CDR3 protein: CASGAPGNNQPQHF
CDR3 DNA: TGTGCCAGCGGTGCCCCAGGGAACAATCAGCCCCAGCATTTT

clone size: NA
J gene: TRBJ2-3
D gene: TRBD2
V gene: TRBV19
CDR3 protein: CASSIGTRPDTQYF
CDR3 DNA: TGTGCCAGTAGTATAGGGACTAGGCCAGATACGCAGTATTTT

clone size: once
J gene: TRBJ2-7
D gene: NA
V gene: TRBV28
CDR3 protein: CASSLALGGEQYF
CDR3 DNA: TGTGCCAGCAGTTTGGCGCTAGGAGGAGAGCAGTACTTC

clone size: NA
J gene: TRBJ1-5
D gene: NA
V gene: TRBV28
CDR3 protein: CASSPSKGNQPQHF
CDR3 DNA: TGTGCCAGCAGTCCGTCCAAGGGGAATCAGCCCCAGCATTTT

clone size: NA
J gene: TRBJ1-5
D gene: NA
V gene: TRBV4-3
CDR3 protein: CASSQDIGRDNQPQHF
CDR3 DNA: TGCGCCAGCAGCCAAGATATCGGGCGGGATAATCAGCCCCAGCATTTT